This TCR beta chain derives from a study of T cell responses to AZD1222 COVID-19 vaccine. A note on this clone: Antigen unknown.

The assay was immunoSEQ multiplex PCR, and TCRdb's table has in-frame clones only and misses some. The data contain 150,000 or so clones, around 93% of them singletons. The trim removed 4 bases at V and 0 bases at J, leaving 4 bases unmatched. The CDR3 is made up of 16 amino acids. The germline CDR1 and CDR2 sequences are SGHRS and YFSETQ. Study observations and caveats: All repertoire sampling was performed exclusively after the peak T cell response. The sample set comprised mostly white British donors with more females, and clonal diversity was possibly underestimated.

The chain carries TRBV5-1 and TRBJ1-5, with 10 bases fitting TRBD1. The receptor comes from an adult in good health. The sample here was peripheral blood, taken on day 0 of AZD1222 vaccination. Written as DNA, the CDR3 is TGCGCCAGCAGCGAGGGACAGGGGTTTAGCAATCAGCCCCAGCATTTT. Translating it yields CASSEGQGFSNQPQHF.